The present entry profiles one T cell receptor (beta chain) with its context. The germline V gene encodes CDR1 MNHEY and CDR2 SMNVEV (reference sequence). Trimming shortened V by 0 bases and J by 1 base, and 6 bases separated the two germline ends. The CDR3 spans 15 residues. Method: immunoSEQ multiplex PCR; TCRdb's copy keeps in-frame clones and lacks some. The sample shows 120,000 or so clones, over 75% of them seen only once. This sample was taken from a study of control samples from healthy donors and cancer patients. The source of this sequence is a middle-aged man in good health. Sequencing used blood. V and J are TRBV27 and TRBJ1-4; tentatively, D is TRBD1 (5 bases). CDR3 region: CASSLSRVTNEKLFF. The CDR3 DNA follows: TGTGCCAGCAGTTTATCCAGGGTAACTAATGAAAAACTGTTTTTT.